This is a list of T cell receptor beta chains from one sample in a study of blood T cell repertoires in COVID-19. The protocol was immunoSEQ multiplex PCR, while the TCRdb copy is restricted to in-frame clones and leaves out a portion. Of 250,000 to 300,000 clones listed, more than 80% are singletons. Material: peripheral blood. The receptors originated from a woman aged 25 to 39 with active or convalescent COVID-19. CDR3s include the opening cysteine and the closing phenylalanine or tryptophan. Each record gives: D gene, V gene, J gene, CDR3 DNA, CDR3 protein. D genes are given only for firm matches.

.	TRBV6-2/TRBV6-3	TRBJ1-5	TGTGCCAGCAGTTACTCGAGGACAGTAGATCAGCCCCAGCATTTT	CASSYSRTVDQPQHF
TRBD1	TRBV4-3	TRBJ1-4	TGCGCCAGCAGCCAAGGGACAGGGGGCGGAAGGACTAATGAAAAACTGTTTTTT	CASSQGTGGGRTNEKLFF
TRBD2	TRBV27	TRBJ2-7	TGTGCCAGCAGCATAGGGACTAGCGGGCATCTTGGCGAGCAGTACTTC	CASSIGTSGHLGEQYF
.	TRBV5-5	TRBJ1-6	TGTGCCAGCAGCTTGCTCGGGTCTTATAATTCACCCCTCCACTTT	CASSLLGSYNSPLHF
TRBD1	TRBV30	TRBJ1-3	TGTGCCTGGACCCGGACAGGGTCGGGAAACACCATATATTTT	CAWTRTGSGNTIYF
TRBD1	TRBV6-5	TRBJ2-7	TGTGCCAGCAGACGTGAGGGACAGGGGGCCTACGAGCAGTACTTC	CASRREGQGAYEQYF
.	TRBV12-3/TRBV12-4	TRBJ1-2	TGTGCCAGCAGTTTGGGAGGATCTGGCTACACCTTC	CASSLGGSGYTF
TRBD2	TRBV11-2	TRBJ2-1	TGTGCCAGCAGCTTAAGGCTAGCGGGTTACAATGAGCAGTTCTTC	CASSLRLAGYNEQFF
TRBD2	TRBV27	TRBJ2-3	TGTGCCAGCAGTTTTCGACGGACTAGCGGGGTTAGCACAGATACGCAGTATTTT	CASSFRRTSGVSTDTQYF
.	TRBV5-4	TRBJ1-2	TGTGCCAGCAGCCCGGACAGCAACTATGGCTACACCTTC	CASSPDSNYGYTF
.	TRBV25-1	TRBJ2-5	TGTGCCAGCAGTGCTTCCCCGGGGGAGACCCAGTACTTC	CASSASPGETQYF